These 2 T cell receptor beta chains came from one sample sequenced in a study of T-cell reconstitution after alpha-beta-depleted transplantation in children (dated by TCRdb to the mid-2010s). The treatment or condition label of this sample denotes: allogeneic hematopoietic cell transplantation with graft depleted of TCRalphabeta T cells and CD19 B cells. Library preparation used PCR. TCRdb records Illumina HiSeq 2500 as the sequencer. Molecular barcoding was employed in the preparation of TCR libraries, with unique molecular identifiers being used to normalize TCRbeta repertoire quantification. TCRdb reprocessing: public reads trimmed at Q25 with fastp, clones called with MiXCR, in-frame beta chains kept. Here each entry gathers all rows of one CDR3 protein and keeps the most common genes and DNA. This sample gives around 490,000 distinct CDR3 sequences in total; about 10% of them show up just once. The ten largest clonotypes hold 12% to 15% of the sample.

The sample consisted of PBMCs, mostly from graft donor cells, taken 180 days after TCRalphabeta/CD19-depleted stem cell transplant. The source of these receptors is a female patient aged 2-9 years who had a stem cell transplant for aplastic anemia, so the T cells may come from the graft donor.

This clonotype was picked up a small number of times. J is TRBJ2-7 and V is TRBV20-1; D remains ambiguous. The CDR3 length is 12 residues. CDR1 and CDR2 from the germline V gene are DFQATT and SNEGSKA (reference sequence). Trimming took 4 bases from V and 1 from J, leaving 8 bases between them. This chain's CDR3 is CSATGRSYEQYF. The CDR3 DNA sequence: TGCAGTGCTACCGGCAGGTCCTACGAGCAGTACTTC.

The rearrangement links TRBV12-3 or TRBV12-4 to TRBJ2-1; 8 nucleotides agree with TRBD2. Trimming removed 5 bases from V and 6 bases from J; junction bases left unmatched: 9. The CDR3 runs to 15 residues. This CDR3 is CASSPQAGVGNEQFF. The CDR3 DNA is TGTGCCAGCAGTCCCCAAGCGGGAGTCGGCAATGAGCAGTTCTTC.